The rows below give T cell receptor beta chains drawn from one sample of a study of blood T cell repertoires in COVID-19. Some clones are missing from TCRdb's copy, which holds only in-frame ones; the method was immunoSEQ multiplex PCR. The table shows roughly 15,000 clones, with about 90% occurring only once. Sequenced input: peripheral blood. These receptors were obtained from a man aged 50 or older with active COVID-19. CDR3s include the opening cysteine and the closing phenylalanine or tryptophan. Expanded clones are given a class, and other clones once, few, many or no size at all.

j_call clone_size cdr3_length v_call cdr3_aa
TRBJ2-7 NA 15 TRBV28 CASSLGREWAYEQYF
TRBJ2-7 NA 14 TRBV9 CASSVGGLDVEQYF
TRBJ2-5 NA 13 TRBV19 CASSITLQETQYF
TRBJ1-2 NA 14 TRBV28 CASSFIGSNYGYTF
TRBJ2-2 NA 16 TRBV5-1 CASSPRTGLGTGELFF
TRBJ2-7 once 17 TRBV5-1 CASSRTPTSGRTPEQYF
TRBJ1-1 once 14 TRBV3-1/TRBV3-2 CASTPTGRNTEAFF
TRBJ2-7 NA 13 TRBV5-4 CASSSGTSGEQYF
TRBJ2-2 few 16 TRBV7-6 CASSLASPSPGGELFF
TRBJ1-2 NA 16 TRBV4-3 CASSRIKRQGTEGYTF
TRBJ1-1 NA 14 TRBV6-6 CASSYPEANTEAFF
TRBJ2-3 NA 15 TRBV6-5 CASTSRGQSTDTQYF
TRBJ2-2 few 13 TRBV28 CASSLSVVGELFF
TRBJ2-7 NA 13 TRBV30 CAWSGDSRYEQYF
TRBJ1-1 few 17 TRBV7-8 CASSARTGGFYGTEAFF
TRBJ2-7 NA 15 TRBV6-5 CASSSDFGAGGEQYF
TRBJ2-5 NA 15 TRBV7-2 CASSSTGQGRETQYF
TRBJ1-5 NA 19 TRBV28 CASSPEDRGKKYSNQPQHF
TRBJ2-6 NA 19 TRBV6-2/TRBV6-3 CASSYRGSQTSSGANVLTF
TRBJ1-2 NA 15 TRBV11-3 CASSVGGGSNYGYTF
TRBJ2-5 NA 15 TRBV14 CASSQQQGGHGTQYF
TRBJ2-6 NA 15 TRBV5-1 CASSPGDSGANVLTF
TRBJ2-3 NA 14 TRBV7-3 CASSSTGPTDTQYF
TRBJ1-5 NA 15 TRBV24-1 CATSAGRRGNQPQHF
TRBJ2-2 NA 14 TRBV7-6 CASSFSRNTGELFF
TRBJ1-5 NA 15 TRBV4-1 CASSQDTGGWEPQHF
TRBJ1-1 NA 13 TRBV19 CASSIQVNTEAFF
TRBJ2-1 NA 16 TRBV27 CASSLQAISSYNEQFF
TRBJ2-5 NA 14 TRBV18 CASSQSRGGETQYF